Below, 29 T cell receptor beta chains from the same sample are listed, as sequenced in a study of control samples from healthy donors and cancer patients. Assay: immunoSEQ multiplex PCR; the TCRdb copy retains only in-frame clones and omits some. The data show 85,000 to 100,000 clones, just over 90% seen once. Sequenced material: blood. All receptors come from a young man in good health.

The rearrangement links TRBV7-2 to TRBJ1-2; 8 bases agree with TRBD1. Per germline, CDR1 SGHTA and CDR2 FQGNSA. The trim removed 6 bases at V and 4 bases at J, leaving 4 bases unmatched. The CDR3 is 13 residues long. The CDR3 DNA reads TGTGCCAGCAGGTCGACAGGGGTCTATGGCTACACCTTC. Protein sequence: CASRSTGVYGYTF.

The genes are TRBV27 and TRBJ1-4; 8 bases align to TRBD1. Germline V gene sequence: CDR1 MNHEY, CDR2 SMNVEV (reference sequence). The CDR3 length is 14 residues. V was pared by 8 bases and J by 4 bases, with 6 bases of the junction left unmatched. CDR3 loop: CASGGTGINEKLFF. CDR3 DNA: TGTGCCAGCGGAGGGACAGGCATTAATGAAAAACTGTTTTTT.

The rearrangement links TRBV5-1 to TRBJ1-3, with TRBD1 as a possible D gene (5 bases). This CDR3 is built from 14 residues. With 4 bases removed from V and 8 bases from J, the gap between germline ends came to 16 bases. CDR1 and CDR2 from the germline V gene are SGHRS and YFSETQ. In DNA form, the CDR3 reads TGCGCCAGCAGCCTTCGGACGGGGACTGACACCATATATTTT. It yields the protein CASSLRTGTDTIYF. The entire variable domain, with the rest obtained from reference TRBV5-1 and TRBJ1-3, is as follows: KAGVTQTPRYLIKTRGQQVTLSCSPISGHRSVSWYQQTPGQGLQFLFEYFSETQRNKGNFPGRFSGRQFSNSRSEMNVSTLELGDSALYLCASSLRTGTDTIYFGEGSWLTVV.

J is TRBJ1-6 and V is TRBV7-2, with D possibly TRBD1 on 6 matching bases. The germline V gene has CDR1 SGHTA and CDR2 FQGNSA. V was shortened by 7 bases and J by 4 bases, with 8 bases between the two germline ends. The CDR3 extends over 13 amino acids. The DNA for the CDR3 is TGTGCCAGCAAGGGGGGTTATAATTCACCCCTCCACTTT. It specifies CASKGGYNSPLHF.

J is TRBJ1-1 and V is TRBV9; the D is unclear. CDR3 length: 15 residues. V gave up 0 bases and J gave up 4 bases, with 13 bases separating them. Germline CDR1 is SGDLS and CDR2 is YYNGEE. CDR3 nucleotide sequence: TGTGCCAGCAGCGTAGTCCCGAAAGGTTTCACTGAAGCTTTCTTT. Translating it yields CASSVVPKGFTEAFF.

The CDR3 coding sequence is TGTGCCAGCAGCCAGATTAGCGGGAACTACAATGAGCAGTTCTTC. It yields the protein CASSQISGNYNEQFF. The chain combines TRBV13 with TRBJ2-1; 8 positions agree with TRBD2. V was clipped by 5 bases and J by 3 bases; unmatched bases: 6. The CDR3 runs 15 residues. CDR1 is PRHDT and CDR2 is FYEKMQ in the germline V gene (reference sequence).

V usage is TRBV7-6 and J usage is TRBJ1-5, with 7 bases fitting TRBD1. This CDR3 contains 15 residues. Unmatched junction bases numbered 10, after V lost 5 bases and J lost 6 bases. Germline V CDR1 and CDR2: SGHVS, FNYEAQ. The CDR3 bases are TGTGCCAGCAGCGGGACGACAGGGTATCTTCAGCCCCAGCATTTT. Its protein is CASSGTTGYLQPQHF.

The chain couples TRBV9 to TRBJ2-7, with D unclear. CDR1 SGDLS and CDR2 YYNGEE come from the germline V gene. Deletions cut 0 bases from V and 0 bases from J, with 10 bases between. CDR3 size: 15 residues. The DNA for the CDR3 is TGTGCCAGCAGCGTAGGTATGGGCAGCTCCTACGAGCAGTACTTC. Its protein product is CASSVGMGSSYEQYF.

This sequence joins TRBV27 and TRBJ2-7, with 9 bases identical to TRBD1. Trimming took 2 bases from V and 6 from J; bases not matched to a gene: 5. The CDR3 spans 14 residues. Germline CDR1 is MNHEY and CDR2 is SMNVEV (reference sequence). The CDR3 spells CASSLRDRVREQYF. The CDR3 DNA reads as TGTGCCAGCAGTTTAAGGGACAGGGTTCGCGAGCAGTACTTC.

V and J are TRBV5-1 and TRBJ2-7; 8 bases line up with TRBD1. Looked up from germline, CDR1 is SGHRS and CDR2 is YFSETQ. The CDR3 extends over 15 amino acids. The J segment lost 0 bases and the V segment lost 0 bases, leaving 2 bases of the junction unmatched. CDR3 amino acids: CASSLDQGASYEQYF. The CDR3 DNA reads TGCGCCAGCAGCTTGGATCAGGGGGCCTCCTACGAGCAGTACTTC.

The chain has TRBV27 and TRBJ2-7, with a weak D call TRBD1 (6 bases). Germline CDR1 is MNHEY and CDR2 is SMNVEV (reference sequence). The CDR3 is made up of 14 amino acids. Trimming removed 5 bases at V and 7 bases at J, with 18 bases between. CDR3 DNA: TGTGCCAGCAGTGTCCGGGACACATCCCTGGAGCAGTACTTC. This sequence encodes CASSVRDTSLEQYF.

The chain uses TRBV2 and TRBJ2-5; D possibly corresponds to TRBD2 (6 bases). The CDR3 sequence is 17 residues long. With 1 base removed from V and 1 base from J, the gap between germline ends came to 16 bases. Germline assignment: CDR1 SNHLY and CDR2 FYNNEI. For the CDR3, the DNA is TGTGCCAGCAGTGAAGGGTGGGGGAGGATTTCCCAAGAGACCCAGTACTTC. This encodes CASSEGWGRISQETQYF.

V usage is TRBV6-5 and J usage is TRBJ1-1; maybe TRBD1 (5 bases). The V gene's germline CDR1 is MNHEY and CDR2 SVGAGI. Trimming took 0 bases from V and 5 from J, leaving 7 bases between them. The CDR3 runs 13 residues. As DNA, the CDR3 is TGTGCCAGCAGTTACTCGAGGGGAACTGAAGCTTTCTTT. This sequence encodes CASSYSRGTEAFF.

The rearrangement joins TRBV11-1 to TRBJ1-2; D uncertain. The germline V and J ends were trimmed by 5 bases and 0 bases, with 10 bases remaining between them. CDR3 length: 14 amino acids. The germline gives CDR1 SGHAT, CDR2 FQDESV (reference sequence). The CDR3 reads CASSPMAANYGYTF. The CDR3 nucleotides are TGTGCCAGCAGCCCCATGGCAGCTAACTATGGCTACACCTTC.

The V and J genes are TRBV27 and TRBJ1-2, with D perhaps matching TRBD1 (5 bases). The CDR3 sequence is 14 residues long. The germline CDR1 and CDR2 sequences are MNHEY and SMNVEV (reference sequence). V was clipped by 3 bases and J by 8 bases, with 16 bases between them. The CDR3, as DNA: TGTGCCAGCAGTTTCGGGGGTCGAAATTGGGGCTACACCTTC. This sequence encodes CASSFGGRNWGYTF.

The J gene is TRBJ2-7, the V gene TRBV6-5, with TRBD1 identical over 10 bases. Germline V CDR1 and CDR2: MNHEY, SVGAGI. V was clipped by 1 base and J by 5 bases; unmatched bases: 5. There are 15 residues in the CDR3. The chain's CDR3 is CASSYFRTGGNEQYF. The CDR3 DNA follows: TGTGCCAGCAGTTACTTTAGGACAGGGGGTAACGAGCAGTACTTC.

The V and J genes are TRBV30 and TRBJ1-5, with TRBD1 matching over 8 bases. The germline gives CDR1 GTSNPN, CDR2 SVGIG (reference sequence). The CDR3 covers 13 residues. Trimming cost V 4 bases and J 7 bases; bases outside gene matches: 6. The chain's CDR3 is CAWNNRGTQPQHF. For the CDR3, the DNA is TGTGCCTGGAATAACAGGGGGACACAGCCCCAGCATTTT.

The chain uses TRBV7-6 and TRBJ1-1; TRBD1 might be the D (6 bases). The CDR3 is made up of 15 amino acids. V was trimmed by 4 bases and J by 1 base, leaving 13 bases between them. The germline CDR1 and CDR2 sequences are SGHVS and FNYEAQ. The CDR3 region is CASSSPGQENTEAFF. The CDR3 DNA sequence: TGTGCCAGCAGCTCCCCGGGACAAGAGAACACTGAAGCTTTCTTT.

The chain carries TRBV6-5 and TRBJ1-1; tentatively, D is TRBD1 (6 bases). The CDR3 has 15 amino acids. Trimming removed 0 bases at V and 4 bases at J, with 12 bases between. In germline, CDR1 is MNHEY, CDR2 SVGAGI. The CDR3 sequence: CASSYSGARRTEAFF. CDR3 nucleotides: TGTGCCAGCAGTTACTCGGGGGCGCGTCGCACTGAAGCTTTCTTT.

The rearrangement uses TRBV5-1 and TRBJ2-7, with 7 bases identical to TRBD2. J gave up 3 bases and V 0 bases, and 6 bases lay outside the gene matches. The CDR3 sequence is 15 residues long. Germline-derived CDR1 and CDR2 are SGHRS and YFSETQ. The CDR3 spells CASSLGGASGYEQYF. The CDR3 DNA sequence: TGCGCCAGCAGCTTGGGGGGTGCTAGCGGCTACGAGCAGTACTTC.

The chain combines TRBV7-9 with TRBJ1-2, with a possible D match to TRBD1 (5 bases). The CDR3 sequence is 13 residues long. CDR1 is SEHNR, CDR2 FQNEAQ, per germline (reference sequence). V shed 1 base and J shed 5 bases, with 8 bases lying between them. Here the CDR3 DNA reads TGTGCCAGCAGCTTAGGACAGCTTTATGGCTACACCTTC. Translated, it gives CASSLGQLYGYTF.

The rearrangement uses TRBV6-5 and TRBJ2-2; D remains unclear. The CDR3 loop spans 12 amino acids. V lost 6 bases and J lost 6, with 8 bases in between. Germline CDR1 is MNHEY and CDR2 is SVGAGI. This CDR3 reads CASRVSSGELFF. The CDR3, as DNA: TGTGCCAGCAGGGTTAGCTCCGGGGAGCTGTTTTTT.

This rearrangement joins TRBV2 to TRBJ2-1, with D hard to call. Trimming took off 4 bases at V and 9 bases at J, with 13 bases between the two ends. The CDR3 sequence is 13 residues long. Germline V lookup: CDR1 SNHLY, CDR2 FYNNEI. In DNA, the CDR3 is TGTGCCAGCAGTGTTGGCGGCCTCGGTGAGCAGTTCTTC. It yields the protein CASSVGGLGEQFF.

The rearrangement uses TRBV3-1 (or the pseudogene TRBV3-2) and TRBJ1-5; no clear D gene. This CDR3 is built from 14 residues. In germline, CDR1 is LGHDT, CDR2 YNNKEL (reference sequence). The V gene lost 1 base and the J gene lost 6 bases, with 10 bases spanning the gap. In DNA, the CDR3 is TGTGCCAGCAGCCAAGTGGGCGCCGGTCAGCCCCAGCATTTT. It encodes CASSQVGAGQPQHF.

The V call is TRBV19, the J call TRBJ2-7; a possible D gene is TRBD1 (6 bases). The CDR3 sequence is 15 residues long. V lost 3 bases and J lost 0, with 12 bases in between. The V gene's germline CDR1 is LNHDA and CDR2 SQIVND (reference sequence). The CDR3 DNA reads as TGTGCCAGTAGTATCCAGGGGCCGAGCTCCTACGAGCAGTACTTC. It is translated as CASSIQGPSSYEQYF.

The chain employs TRBV6-1 and TRBJ1-1; D is unclear. The V gene lost 1 base and the J gene lost 5 bases, with 14 bases spanning the gap. The CDR3 sequence is 15 residues long. CDR1 and CDR2 from the germline V gene are MNHNS and SASEGT. The CDR3 loop reads CASSEEVGAVTEAFF. The CDR3 DNA reads TGTGCCAGCAGTGAAGAAGTAGGAGCGGTGACTGAAGCTTTCTTT.

V gene TRBV4-1 combines with J gene TRBJ2-7; TRBD2 matches at 7 bases. V was pared by 0 bases and J by 6 bases, with 17 bases of the junction left unmatched. From germline, CDR1 is MGHRA and CDR2 YSYEKL. The CDR3 totals 18 residues. CDR3: CASSQDQVWGRDGGEQYF. For the CDR3, the DNA is TGCGCCAGCAGCCAAGATCAAGTTTGGGGGAGGGATGGTGGCGAGCAGTACTTC.

The chain recombines TRBV12-5 with TRBJ1-2, with unresolved D. Germline V gives CDR1 LGHNT, CDR2 FRNRAP. The CDR3 spans 11 residues. The V and J ends lost 1 base and 9 bases respectively, with 6 bases between them. CDR3 coding DNA: TGTGCTAGTGGTTTGGGGACGAGCTACACCTTC. This codes for CASGLGTSYTF.

CDR3 nucleotides: TGTGCCAGCAGTAAGCGACAGGGGCCCAGTCAGCCCCAGCATTTT. Translated, it gives CASSKRQGPSQPQHF. This chain uses TRBV6-5 with TRBJ1-5; TRBD1 agrees at 8 bases. The length of the CDR3 is 15 residues. The germline V gene encodes CDR1 MNHEY and CDR2 SVGAGI. V shed 5 bases and J 6 bases; nucleotides not matched to a gene: 9.